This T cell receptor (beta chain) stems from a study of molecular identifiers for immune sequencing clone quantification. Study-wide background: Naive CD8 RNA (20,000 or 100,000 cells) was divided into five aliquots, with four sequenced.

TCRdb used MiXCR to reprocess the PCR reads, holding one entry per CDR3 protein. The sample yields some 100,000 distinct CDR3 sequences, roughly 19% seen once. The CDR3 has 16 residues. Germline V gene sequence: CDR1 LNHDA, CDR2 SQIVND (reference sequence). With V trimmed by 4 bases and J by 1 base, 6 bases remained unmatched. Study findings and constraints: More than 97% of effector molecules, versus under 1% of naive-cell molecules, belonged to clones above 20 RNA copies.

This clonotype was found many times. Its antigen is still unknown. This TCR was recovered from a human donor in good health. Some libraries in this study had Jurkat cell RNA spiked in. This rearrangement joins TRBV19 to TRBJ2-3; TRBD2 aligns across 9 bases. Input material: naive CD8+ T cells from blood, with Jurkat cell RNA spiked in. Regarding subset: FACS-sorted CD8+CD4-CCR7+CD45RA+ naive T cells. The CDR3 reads CASSTWTSERTDTQYF. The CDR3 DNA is TGTGCCAGTAGTACCTGGACTAGCGAGCGCACAGATACGCAGTATTTT.